This T cell receptor (beta chain) was obtained from a study of shared clonotypes between healthy human individuals. A word on this clone: This sample also contains other DNA sequences that code for the same CDR3.

Some clones are missing from TCRdb's copy, which holds only in-frame ones; the method was immunoSEQ multiplex PCR. Among millions of clones listed, around 95% were seen once. This CDR3 spans 14 amino acids. CDR1 and CDR2 (germline): SGHRS, YFSETQ. The ends were cut back, 3 bases at V and 2 bases at J, with 8 bases in the middle. The source is a man aged 18-30 years in good health. The chain carries TRBV5-1 and TRBJ2-2, with a weak D call TRBD1 (5 bases). The sample taken for sequencing was naive CD4+ T cells sorted from blood. Subset: CD45RA+ positively selected. CDR3 in amino acids: CASSSQGNTGELFF. The CDR3 nucleotides are TGCGCCAGCAGCTCCCAGGGCAACACCGGGGAGCTGTTTTTT.